This entry lists 20 T cell receptor beta chains sequenced from one sample in a study of shared clonotypes between healthy human individuals. The method was immunoSEQ multiplex PCR; TCRdb's version includes in-frame clones alone and lacks a portion of them. The sample shows 2 million to 2.5 million clones, around 95% of them seen only once. Sequencing input: naive CD4+ T cells sorted from blood. Subset given: CD45RA+ positively selected. Receptor source: a man aged 18 to 30 in good health.

This clone was seen a single time. The chain is built from TRBV2 and TRBJ2-7, with D perhaps assigned TRBD1 or TRBD2 (5 bases each). Trimming left V 7 bases short and J 2 bases short, with 12 bases between. This CDR3 contains 13 residues. Germline lookup yields CDR1 SNHLY and CDR2 FYNNEI. Written as DNA, the CDR3 is TGTGCCAGCATGAGGGACGCAGCCTACGAGCAGTACTTC. Translation: CASMRDAAYEQYF.

J is TRBJ2-1 and V is TRBV10-1, with TRBD2 matching over 12 bases. In germline, CDR1 is WNHNN, CDR2 SYGVQD (reference sequence). There are 15 residues in the CDR3. The trim removed 4 bases at V and 5 bases at J, leaving 3 bases unmatched. The CDR3 reads CASSGLAGVNNEQFF. DNA of the CDR3: TGCGCCAGCAGTGGACTAGCGGGAGTAAACAATGAGCAGTTCTTC.

The chain recombines TRBV29-1 with TRBJ1-2; D remains ambiguous. Between the trimmed V and J ends, which lost 5 bases and 3 bases, there was a span of 10 bases. This CDR3 spans 12 amino acids. The germline V gene has CDR1 SQVTM and CDR2 ANQGSEA. The CDR3 reads CSVLSGYYGYTF. CDR3 DNA: TGCAGCGTTCTGTCGGGCTACTATGGCTACACCTTC.

V is TRBV6-6 and J is TRBJ2-7; D not certain. From germline, CDR1 is MNHNY and CDR2 SVGAGI (reference sequence). V was shortened by 6 bases and J by 0 bases, with 12 bases between the two germline ends. The CDR3 has 14 residues. The CDR3 reads CASSPDQSSYEQYF. The CDR3 DNA follows: TGTGCCAGCAGCCCGGACCAAAGCTCCTACGAGCAGTACTTC.

This clone was detected a few times. V gene TRBV2 combines with J gene TRBJ1-2, with D possibly TRBD1 on 6 matching bases. The germline V gene encodes CDR1 SNHLY and CDR2 FYNNEI. The CDR3 is 16 amino acids. Trimming took off 6 bases at V and 6 bases at J, with 23 bases between the two ends. The CDR3 loop is CASSYTMAQGRHGYTF. DNA for the CDR3: TGTGCCAGCAGCTACACGATGGCTCAGGGGAGGCATGGCTACACCTTC. Together with reference TRBV2 and TRBJ1-2, the CDR3 gives the full variable domain: EPEVTQTPSHQVTQMGQEVILRCVPISNHLYFYWYRQILGQKVEFLVSFYNNEISEKSEIFDDQFSVERPDGSNFTLKIRSTKLEDSAMYFCASSYTMAQGRHGYTFGSGTRLTVV.

A word on this clone: The identical CDR3 is also encoded by other nucleotide sequences in the sample. The chain carries TRBV6-1 and TRBJ2-7, with D perhaps TRBD1 or TRBD2 (5 bases each). Germline values: CDR1 MNHNS, CDR2 SASEGT. Trimming took 2 bases from V and 2 from J, leaving 7 bases between them. This CDR3 is built from 13 residues. The chain's CDR3 is CASSESGPYEQYF. CDR3 nucleotide sequence: TGTGCCAGCAGTGAATCGGGACCCTACGAGCAGTACTTC.

DNA for the CDR3: TGTGCCAGCAGCTTGGAGGGTGGCAGGAACACCGGGGAGCTGTTTTTT. It is translated as CASSLEGGRNTGELFF. The chain carries TRBV11-2 and TRBJ2-2; a weak D match, TRBD2 (6 bases). Trimming stripped 3 bases from V and 1 base from J, with 12 bases between. This CDR3 has 16 amino acids. CDR1 SGHAT and CDR2 FQNNGV come from the germline V gene.

This clone was recorded only once. The chain carries TRBV12-2 and TRBJ2-7; the DNA was not used to check the table's D call, TRBD2. TRBV12-2 represents a pseudogene. CDR3 length equals 16 residues. The CDR3 reads CASRSGGTSSTYEQYF. In DNA, the CDR3 is TGTGCAAGTCGCTCAGGAGGGACTAGCAGCACCTACGAGCAGTACTTC.

V and J are TRBV19 and TRBJ1-6; possibly TRBD1 for D (6 bases). V was cut by 7 bases and J by 5 bases, with 12 bases left in between. Germline CDR1 and CDR2: LNHDA and SQIVND (reference sequence). This CDR3 contains 14 residues. In DNA form, the CDR3 reads TGTGCCAGTACCCTTCACAGGGATAATTCACCCCTCCACTTT. Translated, it gives CASTLHRDNSPLHF. Using reference TRBV19 and TRBJ1-6 for the parts outside the CDR3, the full variable domain is DGGITQSPKYLFRKEGQNVTLSCEQNLNHDAMYWYRQDPGQGLRLIYYSQIVNDFQKGDIAEGYSVSREKKESFPLTVTSAQKNPTAFYLCASTLHRDNSPLHFGNGTRLTVT.

This chain uses TRBV6-1 with TRBJ1-3, with 7 nucleotides matching TRBD1. Losses at the gene ends were 8 bases for V and 0 bases for J; bases not matched to a gene: 7. The CDR3 has 15 residues. From germline, CDR1 is MNHNS and CDR2 SASEGT. CDR3 amino acids: CASVRQGDSGNTIYF. The CDR3, as DNA: TGTGCCAGCGTTAGACAGGGAGACTCTGGAAACACCATATATTTT.

This clone is a singleton in its sample. The chain has TRBV30 and TRBJ2-5; 7 nucleotides agree with TRBD2. The germline V gene has CDR1 GTSNPN and CDR2 SVGIG (reference sequence). V shed 3 bases, J shed 1 base, and the junction held 5 bases outside the gene matches. There are 14 residues in the CDR3. In nucleotides, the CDR3 is TGTGCCTGGAGGACAGCGGGGATCCAAGAGACCCAGTACTTC. Residues: CAWRTAGIQETQYF.

The chain employs TRBV30 and TRBJ1-1; maybe TRBD1 (5 bases). CDR3 length equals 14 residues. Trimming pared 2 bases from V and 6 bases from J, leaving 16 bases between. Germline CDR1 GTSNPN, CDR2 SVGIG (reference sequence). The CDR3, as DNA: TGTGCCTGGAGTATCCAGGGTTCGAGGGCTGAAGCTTTCTTT. Translated, it gives CAWSIQGSRAEAFF.

This chain joins TRBV6-1 and TRBJ2-6; D uncertain. This CDR3 contains 15 residues. Trimming shortened V by 2 bases and J by 0 bases, and 5 bases separated the two germline ends. From germline, CDR1 is MNHNS and CDR2 SASEGT. CDR3 bases: TGTGCCAGCAGTGAAAGTGGCTCTGGGGCCAACGTCCTGACTTTC. This sequence encodes CASSESGSGANVLTF.

Concerning this clone: The sample has other DNA sequences that encode this CDR3 too. The chain uses TRBV30 and TRBJ1-1, with D possibly TRBD1 on 5 matching bases. The V and J ends lost 1 base and 3 bases respectively, with 6 bases between them. From germline, CDR1 is GTSNPN and CDR2 SVGIG (reference sequence). The CDR3 length is 12 residues. Written as DNA, the CDR3 is TGTGCCTGGAGTGCGGGGGACACTGAAGCTTTCTTT. Translated: CAWSAGDTEAFF.

This clone appeared once. The chain has TRBV7-8 and TRBJ2-3; the D call may be TRBD1 or TRBD2 (5 bases each). Deletions cut 9 bases from V and 6 bases from J, with 16 bases between. Germline CDR1 is SGHVS and CDR2 is FQNEAQ. The CDR3 runs 13 residues. The CDR3 sequence is CASWDPEMDTQYF. The DNA of the CDR3 is TGTGCCAGTTGGGACCCTGAGATGGATACGCAGTATTTT.

V usage is TRBV19 and J usage is TRBJ1-2; 9 bases fit TRBD1. Losses at the gene ends were 4 bases for V and 4 bases for J; bases not matched to a gene: 7. This CDR3 comprises 15 residues. Germline CDR1 is LNHDA and CDR2 is SQIVND (reference sequence). The CDR3 is CASSTTQGASYGYTF. The CDR3 nucleotides are TGTGCCAGTAGTACAACACAGGGGGCGAGCTATGGCTACACCTTC.

The V call is TRBV9, the J call TRBJ1-6; the D gene is possibly TRBD1 (6 bases). The CDR3 loop spans 14 amino acids. Germline CDR1 reads SGDLS; CDR2 reads YYNGEE. Deletions cut 3 bases from V and 4 bases from J, with 8 bases between. In nucleotides, the CDR3 is TGTGCCAGCAGCGGGGGGCAATATAATTCACCCCTCCACTTT. It codes for CASSGGQYNSPLHF.

The gene calls are TRBV6-6 and TRBJ2-7, with D perhaps matching TRBD1 (5 bases). Germline V gene data show CDR1 as MNHNY and CDR2 as SVGAGI (reference sequence). The length of the CDR3 is 15 residues. Trimming removed 2 bases at V and 1 base at J, with 12 bases between. The chain's CDR3 is CASSYGQGLSYEQYF. CDR3 in DNA: TGTGCCAGCAGTTACGGGCAGGGATTATCCTACGAGCAGTACTTC.

This chain links TRBV5-4 with TRBJ2-7; D is undetermined. The CDR3 spans 15 residues. Germline lookup yields CDR1 SGHNT and CDR2 YYREEE (reference sequence). V was trimmed by 4 bases and J by 0 bases, leaving 14 bases between them. CDR3 protein: CASSPGAADSYEQYF. The CDR3 DNA sequence: TGTGCCAGCAGCCCTGGTGCGGCGGACTCCTACGAGCAGTACTTC.

This clone was seen only once. The V and J genes are TRBV5-6 and TRBJ2-5; no firm D call. V was trimmed by 1 base and J by 2 bases, leaving 9 bases between them. In germline, CDR1 is SGHDT, CDR2 YYEEEE. The CDR3 loop spans 14 amino acids. The CDR3 nucleotides read TGTGCCAGCAGCTTGACCAGGTTACAAGAGACCCAGTACTTC. Translating it yields CASSLTRLQETQYF.